This entry lists 13 T cell receptor beta chains sequenced from one sample in a study of identical twins. TCRdb reanalysed the 5' RACE reads using MiXCR and keeps one entry per CDR3 protein. The sample records just under 650,000 distinct CDR3 sequences, about 7% being singletons. Another study also made use of these data, one on yellow fever vaccine responses in identical twins.

Sequencing was carried out using PBMCs. The origin of the receptors is a woman aged 18-29 years in good health.

This clonotype appeared a few times. The chain carries TRBV4-2 and TRBJ2-1; no reliable D call. The germline CDR1 and CDR2 sequences are LGHNA and YNFKEQ. V gave up 4 bases and J gave up 0 bases, with 13 bases separating them. The CDR3 runs to 16 residues. This CDR3 is CASSREGSSSYNEQFF. CDR3 DNA sequence: TGTGCCAGCAGCCGAGAAGGGTCGAGCTCCTACAATGAGCAGTTCTTC.

V gene TRBV6-5 combines with J gene TRBJ1-5; the match to TRBD1 covers 7 bases. The ends lost 2 bases at V and 1 base at J; junction bases unmatched: 5. Germline CDR1 is MNHEY and CDR2 is SVGAGI. The CDR3 extends over 16 amino acids. CDR3: CASSYKGQRSNQPQHF. Here the CDR3 DNA reads TGTGCCAGCAGTTACAAGGGACAGAGAAGCAATCAGCCCCAGCATTTT.

V is TRBV12-3 or TRBV12-4 and J is TRBJ1-3; 7 nucleotides align to TRBD1. V was clipped by 6 bases and J by 4 bases; unmatched bases: 12. The CDR3 length is 16 residues. Here the CDR3 reads CASRRDSPGPGNTIYF. The CDR3 coding sequence is TGTGCCAGCAGACGGGACAGTCCGGGTCCAGGAAACACCATATATTTT.

As concerns this clonotype: Possible read error: a much larger clone is one base away. The genes are TRBV7-8 and TRBJ2-2, with D maybe TRBD2 (7 bases). V lost 5 bases and J 6 bases, leaving 16 bases between the germline ends. The CDR3 spans 15 residues. Germline loops: CDR1 SGHVS, CDR2 FQNEAQ. In nucleotides, the CDR3 is TGTGCCAGCAGCGTCTCTCCGGGGGGCGCCGGGGAGCTGTTTTTT. It codes for CASSVSPGGAGELFF.

The table lists this clonotype with a few counts. This rearrangement joins TRBV7-9 to TRBJ2-1; D might be TRBD2 (6 bases). Trimming stripped 3 bases from V and 9 bases from J, with 18 bases between. In germline, CDR1 is SEHNR, CDR2 FQNEAQ (reference sequence). The CDR3 totals 15 residues. CDR3 amino acids: CASSLVEGPIGEQFF. The CDR3 nucleotides are TGTGCCAGCAGCTTGGTGGAGGGCCCCATTGGTGAGCAGTTCTTC.

In its sample, this clonotype was seen many times. The rearrangement joins TRBV11-1 to TRBJ2-3, with TRBD2 matching 9 bases. There are 15 residues in the CDR3. Trimming cost V 1 base and J 2 bases; bases outside gene matches: 1. Germline CDR1 is SGHAT and CDR2 is FQDESV (reference sequence). The CDR3 region is CASSLVAGDTDTQYF. The CDR3 DNA reads TGTGCCAGCAGCTTAGTAGCGGGGGACACAGATACGCAGTATTTT.

This clonotype was counted ten times or more. This chain links TRBV12-3 or TRBV12-4 with TRBJ1-2, with a weak D call TRBD1 (6 bases). The CDR3 runs to 12 residues. The V gene lost 5 bases and the J gene lost 8 bases, with 12 bases spanning the gap. The DNA of the CDR3 is TGTGCCAGCAGTAACAGGGTCTGGGGCTACACCTTC. This encodes CASSNRVWGYTF.

The genes are TRBV15 and TRBJ1-4, with D unresolved. The V end lost 1 base, the J end lost 7 bases, and 7 bases lay between the germline ends. The CDR3 has 13 residues. Germline lookup yields CDR1 LNHNV and CDR2 YYDKDF (reference sequence). CDR3 sequence reads: CATSRVDVEKLFF. As DNA, the CDR3 is TGTGCCACCAGCAGAGTGGATGTTGAAAAACTGTTTTTT.

This chain uses TRBV6-1 with TRBJ2-7; TRBD1 or TRBD2 may be the D gene (5 bases each). Trimming removed 6 bases from V and 4 bases from J, with 19 bases in between. The CDR3 covers 15 residues. CDR1 and CDR2 from the germline V gene are MNHNS and SASEGT. In DNA form, the CDR3 reads TGTGCCAGCAGAGCCGACCCTTTGGGGGATTACGAGCAGTACGTC. Translated: CASRADPLGDYEQYV.

The CDR3 region has the DNA TGTGCCAGCAGTCCCATGGACGGAAACACCGGGGAGCTGTTTTTT. Translating it yields CASSPMDGNTGELFF. This chain joins TRBV12-3 or TRBV12-4 and TRBJ2-2; D is ambiguous. The CDR3 runs 15 residues. V was cut by 5 bases and J by 2 bases, with 12 bases left in between.

V usage is TRBV6-5 and J usage is TRBJ1-1; TRBD1 might be the D (6 bases). Trimming left V 0 bases short and J 3 bases short, with 11 bases between. Germline lookup yields CDR1 MNHEY and CDR2 SVGAGI. The CDR3 runs to 15 residues. CDR3 DNA: TGTGCCAGCAGTTACTCGGCCAGGGGAGACACTGAAGCTTTCTTT. Its protein is CASSYSARGDTEAFF.

The table lists this clonotype with a few counts. This chain connects TRBV25-1 to TRBJ1-2, with no clear D. The CDR3 totals 17 residues. V dropped 6 bases and J dropped 2 bases, with 22 bases sitting between them. Germline V gives CDR1 MGHDK, CDR2 SYGVNS. The CDR3: CASSDTSPIYGNYGYTF. CDR3 nucleotides: TGTGCCAGCAGCGACACTTCCCCGATTTACGGGAACTATGGCTACACCTTC.

This chain links TRBV20-1 with TRBJ2-7; the D is unclear. Trimming took off 0 bases at V and 4 bases at J, with 10 bases between the two ends. Per germline, CDR1 DFQATT and CDR2 SNEGSKA (reference sequence). The CDR3 runs to 13 residues. This CDR3 is CSARELYGYEQYF. The CDR3 DNA reads TGCAGTGCTAGAGAGTTGTACGGTTACGAGCAGTACTTC.